These 32 T cell receptor beta chains were sequenced from one sample in a study of low-dose radiotherapy and immunotherapy resistance in tumors. TRAV and TRBV primers primed cDNA for both TCRalpha and TCRbeta. TCR amplification ran about 20 PCR cycles using constant-region and V-primer adapter primers. From the reads, TCRdb called clonotypes with MiXCR, one entry per CDR3 protein. The sample records some 11,000 distinct CDR3 sequences, 50% to 65% being singletons. These receptors were collected from a human donor with advanced metastatic prostate, ovarian, gallbladder or colorectal cancer (not recorded which). This table probably holds off-target reads from a library built for another chain.

The rearrangement uses TRBV11-2 and TRBJ2-3, with D uncertain. Germline V CDR1 and CDR2: SGHAT, FQNNGV. The CDR3 consists of 15 residues. The V gene lost 1 base and the J gene lost 6 bases, with 14 bases spanning the gap. The CDR3 sequence: CASSLGPPKGDTQYF. DNA for the CDR3: TGTGCCAGCAGCTTAGGTCCTCCAAAAGGGGATACGCAGTATTTT.

This chain links TRBV30 with TRBJ1-1; unclear D gene. Trimming pared 2 bases from V and 1 base from J, leaving 8 bases between. The CDR3 has 13 residues. The germline V gene encodes CDR1 GTSNPN and CDR2 SVGIG (reference sequence). The CDR3 coding sequence is TGTGCCTGGAGTTCACAATCGAACACTGAAGCTTTCTTT. Amino acids: CAWSSQSNTEAFF. Variable domain in full (rest from reference TRBV30 and TRBJ1-1): SQTIHQWPATLVQPVGSPLSLECTVEGTSNPNLYWYRQAAGRGLQLLFYSVGIGQISSEVPQNLSASRPQDRQFILSSKKLLLSDSGFYLCAWSSQSNTEAFFGQGTRLTVV.

The chain has TRBV7-9 and TRBJ2-1; D call uncertain. This CDR3 contains 12 residues. Trimming stripped 2 bases from V and 8 bases from J, with 7 bases between. From germline, CDR1 is SEHNR and CDR2 FQNEAQ (reference sequence). The CDR3 nucleotides read TGTGCCAGCAGCTTATTTGGCGATGAGCAGTTCTTC. Protein: CASSLFGDEQFF. Full variable domain (outside the CDR3, taken from reference TRBV7-9 and TRBJ2-1): DTGVSQNPRHKITKRGQNVTFRCDPISEHNRLYWYRQTLGQGPEFLTYFQNEAQLEKSRLLSDRFSAERPKGSFSTLEIQRTEQGDSAMYLCASSLFGDEQFFGPGTRLTVL.

The chain recombines TRBV2 with TRBJ2-7; unclear D gene. The CDR3 spans 12 residues. Germline V lookup: CDR1 SNHLY, CDR2 FYNNEI. V was clipped by 3 bases and J by 4 bases, with 7 bases between them. The CDR3 loop is CASSDSGYEQYF. The CDR3 nucleotides are TGTGCCAGCAGTGATTCCGGTTACGAGCAGTACTTC.

The CDR3 protein is CASSPGDRTYEQYF. The CDR3 DNA follows: TGTGCCAGCAGCCCAGGGGACAGAACCTACGAGCAGTACTTC. The gene calls are TRBV11-1 and TRBJ2-7; 7 bases fit TRBD1. This CDR3 contains 14 residues. The germline V gene has CDR1 SGHAT and CDR2 FQDESV (reference sequence). V shed 5 bases and J 2 bases; nucleotides not matched to a gene: 6.

CDR3 in amino acids: CASSPSAADTQYF. For the CDR3, the DNA is TGTGCCAGTAGTCCATCCGCGGCTGATACGCAGTATTTT. The genes are TRBV19 and TRBJ2-3; D is undetermined. The germline gives CDR1 LNHDA, CDR2 SQIVND (reference sequence). The CDR3 is made up of 13 amino acids. V lost 5 bases, J lost 6 bases, and 12 bases lay in between.

The rearrangement uses TRBV4-2 and TRBJ2-7; TRBD2 matches at 8 bases. Losses at the gene ends were 2 bases for V and 4 bases for J; bases not matched to a gene: 1. Germline V CDR1 and CDR2: LGHNA, YNFKEQ. CDR3 length: 13 amino acids. For the CDR3, the DNA is TGTGCCAGCAGCCAAACGGGAGGGTACGAGCAGTACTTC. It specifies CASSQTGGYEQYF.

V usage is TRBV2 and J usage is TRBJ2-7; D may be TRBD2 (6 bases). Germline CDR1 SNHLY, CDR2 FYNNEI. The ends were cut back, 6 bases at V and 6 bases at J, with 12 bases in the middle. CDR3 length: 12 residues. CDR3 DNA sequence: TGTGCCAGCAGCGGGGACTCTGCCGAGCAGTACTTC. Translation gives CASSGDSAEQYF.

This clonotype was counted only a few times. The CDR3, as DNA: TGCGCCAGCAGCTTGGCCGGGACAGTCTACGAGCAGTACTTC. It specifies CASSLAGTVYEQYF. The chain recombines TRBV5-1 with TRBJ2-7, with 7 positions matching TRBD1. V gave up 0 bases and J gave up 3 bases; unmatched junction bases: 3. Germline V gives CDR1 SGHRS, CDR2 YFSETQ. CDR3 length equals 14 residues.

The V gene is TRBV28, the J gene TRBJ1-2, with unresolved D. The length of the CDR3 is 16 residues. CDR1 and CDR2 from the germline V gene are MDHEN and SYDVKM. The V end was cut by 0 bases, the J end by 4 bases, with 15 bases between. For the CDR3, the DNA is TGTGCCAGCAGTTTATGGTCGGCCCACCAGAGCTATGGCTACACCTTC. It is translated as CASSLWSAHQSYGYTF.

The rearrangement uses TRBV24-1 and TRBJ1-5, with a weak D call TRBD1 (5 bases). CDR3 length: 16 residues. V was pared by 5 bases and J by 0 bases, with 13 bases between. Looked up from germline, CDR1 is KGHDR and CDR2 is SFDVKD. CDR3 coding DNA: TGTGCCACCAGTGGGCCGGGACGGAATAGCAATCAGCCCCAGCATTTT. Amino acids: CATSGPGRNSNQPQHF.

This clonotype was counted a few times. For the CDR3, the DNA is TGCGCCAGCAGCTTGGTAGGACAGGTAAATGAGCAGTTCTTC. Translated, it gives CASSLVGQVNEQFF. The rearrangement links TRBV5-1 to TRBJ2-1, with 7 bases aligning to TRBD1. V dropped 0 bases and J dropped 7; count of bases not matched to a gene: 4. This CDR3 is 14 amino acids long. In germline, CDR1 is SGHRS, CDR2 YFSETQ.

V is TRBV12-3 or TRBV12-4 and J is TRBJ2-4; D is unresolved. V was shortened by 8 bases and J by 0 bases, with 5 bases between the two germline ends. The CDR3 is made up of 12 amino acids. CDR3 DNA sequence: TGTGCCAGCCGAGGAGCCAAAAACATTCAGTACTTC. This sequence encodes CASRGAKNIQYF.

The chain carries TRBV4-1 and TRBJ2-3, with 8 bases identical to TRBD2. V was pared by 9 bases and J by 11 bases, with 16 bases of the junction left unmatched. Per the germline V gene, CDR1 is MGHRA and CDR2 is YSYEKL. The CDR3 consists of 14 residues. CDR3: CASKPERSGRLQYF. The CDR3 nucleotides are TGCGCCAGTAAACCCGAACGAAGCGGGAGACTGCAGTATTTT.

This clonotype was seen only a few times. The J gene is TRBJ2-5, the V gene TRBV7-9; either TRBD1 or TRBD2 may fit D (5 bases each). Trimming pared 5 bases from V and 5 bases from J, leaving 15 bases between. The length of the CDR3 is 14 residues. CDR1 is SEHNR and CDR2 is FQNEAQ in the germline V gene (reference sequence). The CDR3 loop reads CASSPDGAGETQYF. The CDR3 DNA reads as TGTGCCAGCAGCCCCGACGGGGCTGGGGAGACCCAGTACTTC.

This clonotype was observed a handful of times. The chain carries TRBV5-8 and TRBJ2-1, with D tentatively TRBD1 (6 bases). Germline CDR1 SGHTS, CDR2 YDEGEE. Trimming removed 4 bases from V and 0 bases from J, with 14 bases in between. The CDR3 has 16 residues. CDR3 in DNA: TGTGCCAGCAGCGTATACAGGGTTAGCTCCTACAATGAGCAGTTCTTC. Translating gives CASSVYRVSSYNEQFF.

This clonotype came up a few times. The genes are TRBV11-1 and TRBJ2-3, with a tentative D call TRBD2 (8 bases). The CDR3 spans 16 residues. Germline CDR1 SGHAT, CDR2 FQDESV (reference sequence). Trimming stripped 5 bases from V and 5 bases from J, with 20 bases between. The CDR3 nucleotides read TGTGCCAGCAGCCCCGGCGACAGGGCGGGAGGAGATACGCAGTATTTT. It yields the protein CASSPGDRAGGDTQYF.

This clonotype was observed a few times. The chain recombines TRBV4-1 with TRBJ1-2; D is uncertain. V was shortened by 3 bases and J by 6 bases, with 14 bases between the two germline ends. The CDR3 consists of 14 residues. The germline V gene has CDR1 MGHRA and CDR2 YSYEKL. The CDR3 protein is CASSQLQVTNGYTF. The CDR3 region has the DNA TGCGCCAGCAGCCAGCTACAAGTTACGAATGGCTACACCTTC.

This clonotype came up a few times. This chain joins TRBV2 and TRBJ2-2, with D possibly matching TRBD2 (6 bases). CDR3 length equals 15 residues. V was clipped by 9 bases and J by 3 bases, with 17 bases between them. Germline CDR1 and CDR2: SNHLY and FYNNEI. The DNA of the CDR3 is TGTGCCAGTCTGAGGGACTCCCCGGACACCGGGGAGCTGTTTTTT. It translates to CASLRDSPDTGELFF.

The genes are TRBV29-1 and TRBJ1-2; possible D gene TRBD1, 5 bases. The germline V and J ends were trimmed by 0 bases and 6 bases, with 14 bases remaining between them. The CDR3 loop spans 14 amino acids. The V gene's germline CDR1 is SQVTM and CDR2 ANQGSEA. Here the CDR3 DNA reads TGCAGCGTTGAAGAATTGCAGGGAGGGGATGGCTACACCTTC. Translation: CSVEELQGGDGYTF.

The V call is TRBV2, the J call TRBJ2-2, with a tentative D call TRBD1 (5 bases). The length of the CDR3 is 15 residues. V was pared by 5 bases and J by 0 bases, with 10 bases between. The germline gives CDR1 SNHLY, CDR2 FYNNEI. CDR3 nucleotide sequence: TGTGCCAGCAGTATGACAGTCGCGAACACCGGGGAGCTGTTTTTT. Protein product: CASSMTVANTGELFF. Based on the CDR3 plus reference TRBV2 and TRBJ2-2, the full variable domain is EPEVTQTPSHQVTQMGQEVILRCVPISNHLYFYWYRQILGQKVEFLVSFYNNEISEKSEIFDDQFSVERPDGSNFTLKIRSTKLEDSAMYFCASSMTVANTGELFFGEGSRLTVL.

The V gene is TRBV29-1, the J gene TRBJ2-6; D ambiguous. Germline loops: CDR1 SQVTM, CDR2 ANQGSEA. CDR3 length: 11 amino acids. The V gene lost 5 bases and the J gene lost 5 bases, with 4 bases spanning the gap. The DNA of the CDR3 is TGCAGCGTTACCTGGGCCAACGTCCTGACTTTC. Translated: CSVTWANVLTF.

In its sample, this clonotype was seen a few times. This rearrangement joins TRBV20-1 to TRBJ2-1; maybe TRBD2 (5 bases). This CDR3 is built from 14 residues. Germline assignment: CDR1 DFQATT and CDR2 SNEGSKA (reference sequence). Trimming left V 3 bases short and J 4 bases short, with 13 bases between. The CDR3 reads CSASEGGWYNEQFF. DNA for the CDR3: TGCAGTGCTAGCGAGGGCGGGTGGTACAATGAGCAGTTCTTC.

This clonotype was counted only a few times. The chain joins TRBV11-2 to TRBJ2-5; TRBD2 matches 9 bases. The CDR3 consists of 16 residues. Germline CDR1 and CDR2: SGHAT and FQNNGV. J lost 4 bases, V lost 1 base, and 7 bases had no gene match. CDR3 sequence (DNA): TGTGCCAGCAGCTTAGCGGCGGGGGGGCCTCGAGAGACCCAGTACTTC. Its translation is CASSLAAGGPRETQYF. The full variable domain, with the rest looked up from reference TRBV11-2 and TRBJ2-5, is EAGVAQSPRYKIIEKRQSVAFWCNPISGHATLYWYQQILGQGPKLLIQFQNNGVVDDSQLPKDRFSAERLKGVDSTLKIQPAKLEDSAVYLCASSLAAGGPRETQYFGPGTRLLVL.

The chain uses TRBV29-1 and TRBJ2-1; 7 bases line up with TRBD1. CDR3 length equals 12 residues. J gave up 3 bases and V 8 bases, and 4 bases lay outside the gene matches. Germline V gene sequence: CDR1 SQVTM, CDR2 ANQGSEA. This CDR3 reads CSPGTDYNEQFF. In DNA, the CDR3 is TGCAGCCCCGGGACAGACTACAATGAGCAGTTCTTC.

This rearrangement joins TRBV5-4 to TRBJ2-5; D gene ambiguous. Germline assignment: CDR1 SGHNT and CDR2 YYREEE (reference sequence). The V and J ends lost 0 bases and 5 bases respectively, with 11 bases between them. The length of the CDR3 is 14 residues. Here the CDR3 reads CASSLANSQETQYF. The CDR3 nucleotides are TGTGCCAGCAGCTTGGCCAACAGCCAGGAGACCCAGTACTTC.

This clonotype was detected a few times. The J gene is TRBJ1-1, the V gene TRBV5-1; D is undetermined. The CDR3 is 15 residues long. V lost 4 bases and J 4 bases, leaving 17 bases between the germline ends. Germline assignment: CDR1 SGHRS and CDR2 YFSETQ. The CDR3 region has the DNA TGCGCCAGCAGCGCCCAGGACGGTTATGGCACTGAAGCTTTCTTT. Residues: CASSAQDGYGTEAFF.

The rearrangement uses TRBV29-1 and TRBJ1-1; the match to TRBD1 covers 7 bases. Germline values: CDR1 SQVTM, CDR2 ANQGSEA. With 4 bases clipped from V and 4 bases from J, the junction kept 6 bases outside the gene matches. This CDR3 has 13 amino acids. The CDR3 DNA is TGCAGCGTTGTTACCCGACAGGGCACTGAAGCTTTCTTT. The encoded protein is CSVVTRQGTEAFF. Full variable domain (rest looked up from reference TRBV29-1 and TRBJ1-1): SAVISQKPSRDICQRGTSLTIQCQVDSQVTMMFWYRQQPGQSLTLIATANQGSEATYESGFVIDKFPISRPNLTFSTLTVSNMSPEDSSIYLCSVVTRQGTEAFFGQGTRLTVV.

The genes are TRBV5-4 and TRBJ1-1; D remains ambiguous. Germline values: CDR1 SGHNT, CDR2 YYREEE (reference sequence). V lost 4 bases, J lost 2 bases, and 15 bases lay in between. The CDR3 is 15 amino acids. The CDR3 bases are TGTGCCAGCAGCCCCGGTGGAGGGCCCAACACTGAAGCTTTCTTT. As protein: CASSPGGGPNTEAFF.

The chain couples TRBV6-6 to TRBJ1-5; TRBD1 agrees at 7 bases. J gave up 2 bases and V 0 bases, and 10 bases lay outside the gene matches. Per germline, CDR1 MNHNY and CDR2 SVGAGI (reference sequence). This CDR3 has 18 residues. This CDR3 reads CASSYSQGRQGGNQPQHF. Here the CDR3 DNA reads TGTGCCAGCAGTTACTCTCAGGGGCGACAGGGAGGCAATCAGCCCCAGCATTTT.

The rearrangement joins TRBV18 to TRBJ1-6; weak D call: TRBD1 (5 bases). CDR1 is KGHSH and CDR2 is LQKENI in the germline V gene. CDR3 length: 13 amino acids. With 8 bases removed from V and 13 bases from J, the gap between germline ends came to 18 bases. This chain's CDR3 is CASTQAWGEPLHF. In DNA form, the CDR3 reads TGTGCCAGCACGCAGGCCTGGGGGGAGCCCCTCCACTTT.

The sample holds a few counts of this clonotype. The chain uses TRBV10-3 and TRBJ2-3; 8 bases agree with TRBD2. The J segment lost 2 bases and the V segment lost 0 bases, leaving 4 bases of the junction unmatched. The CDR3 has 16 amino acids. The germline CDR1 and CDR2 sequences are ENHRY and SYGVKD. The CDR3 sequence is CAISESLAGYTDTQYF. For the CDR3, the DNA is TGTGCCATCAGTGAGTCCCTAGCGGGCTACACAGATACGCAGTATTTT.